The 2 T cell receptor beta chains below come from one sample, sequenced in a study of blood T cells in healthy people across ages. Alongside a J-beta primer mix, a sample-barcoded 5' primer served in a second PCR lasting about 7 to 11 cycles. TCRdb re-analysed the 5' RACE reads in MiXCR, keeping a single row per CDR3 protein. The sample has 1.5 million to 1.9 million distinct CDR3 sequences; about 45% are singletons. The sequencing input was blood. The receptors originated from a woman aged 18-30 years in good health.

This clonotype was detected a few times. The CDR3 bases are TGCAGTGCTAGGGGCAGGGTTGGGAACGAGCAGTACTTC. Translated, it gives CSARGRVGNEQYF. The chain uses TRBV20-1 and TRBJ2-7; tentatively, D is TRBD1 (5 bases). The CDR3 extends over 13 amino acids. Germline V lookup: CDR1 DFQATT, CDR2 SNEGSKA (reference sequence). The ends were cut back, 3 bases at V and 5 bases at J, with 14 bases in the middle.

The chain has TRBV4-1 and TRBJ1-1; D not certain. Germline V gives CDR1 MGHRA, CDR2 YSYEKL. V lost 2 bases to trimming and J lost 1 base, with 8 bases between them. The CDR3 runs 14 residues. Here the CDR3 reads CASSQPRTNTEAFF. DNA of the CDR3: TGCGCCAGCAGCCAACCTCGGACGAACACTGAAGCTTTCTTT.